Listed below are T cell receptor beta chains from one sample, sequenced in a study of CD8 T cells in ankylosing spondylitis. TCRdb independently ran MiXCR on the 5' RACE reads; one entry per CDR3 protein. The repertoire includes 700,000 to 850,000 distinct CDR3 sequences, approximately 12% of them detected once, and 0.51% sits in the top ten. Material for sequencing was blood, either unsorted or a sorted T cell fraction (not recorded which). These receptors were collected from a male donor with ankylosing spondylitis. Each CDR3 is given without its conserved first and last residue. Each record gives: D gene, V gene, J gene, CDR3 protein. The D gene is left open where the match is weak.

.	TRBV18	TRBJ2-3	ASSPRRQGTTDTQY
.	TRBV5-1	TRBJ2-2	ASTTGPNTGELF
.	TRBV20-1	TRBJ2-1	SATGAPLEQF
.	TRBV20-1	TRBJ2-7	SARRRDGYSYEQY
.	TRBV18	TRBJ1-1	ASSPPRRAGIEAF
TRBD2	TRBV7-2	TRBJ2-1	ASNTYSGRDNEQF
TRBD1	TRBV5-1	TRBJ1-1	ASSPTGGPTEAF
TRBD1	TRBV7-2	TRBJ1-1	ASSLDRGQAF
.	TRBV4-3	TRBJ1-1	ASSQDPRAHGTEAF
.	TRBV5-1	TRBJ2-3	ASLKSGTDTQY
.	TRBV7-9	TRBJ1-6	ASTGQSNSPLH
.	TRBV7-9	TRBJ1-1	ASIRGGMNTEAF
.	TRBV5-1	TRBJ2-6	ASSLLGGFSGANVLT
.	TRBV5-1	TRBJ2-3	ASRVETDTQY
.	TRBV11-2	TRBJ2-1	ASRPRTGSNEQF
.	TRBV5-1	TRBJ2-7	ASSLGGSGWKEQY
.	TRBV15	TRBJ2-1	ATSSGLRHSYNEQF
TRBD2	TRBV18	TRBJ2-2	ASSRTSGNTGELF
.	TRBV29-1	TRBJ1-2	SGLRDYGYT
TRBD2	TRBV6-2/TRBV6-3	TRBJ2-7	ASSYDQRENFYEQY
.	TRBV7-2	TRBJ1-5	ASSLGPGDQPQH
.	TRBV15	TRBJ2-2	ATSRTVEGTGELF
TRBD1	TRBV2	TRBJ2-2	ASSDPRTGRTGELF
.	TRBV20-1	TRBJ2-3	SAPPATDTQY
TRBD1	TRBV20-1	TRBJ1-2	SASRGDSSLGYT
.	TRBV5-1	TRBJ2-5	ASSSLLATHKPQY
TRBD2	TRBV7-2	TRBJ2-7	ASSSSIAGSSYEQY
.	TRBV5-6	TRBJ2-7	ASSRDPGRDYEQY
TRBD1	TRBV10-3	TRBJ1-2	AISRTGRVPLNYGYT
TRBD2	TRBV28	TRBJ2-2	ASSTPGGPGELF
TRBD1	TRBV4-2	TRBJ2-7	ASSQRGTGYEQY
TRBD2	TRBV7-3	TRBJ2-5	ASSLRGSGAETQY
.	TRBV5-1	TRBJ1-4	ASSLEGGRDEKLF
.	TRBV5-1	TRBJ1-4	ASSLTANNEKLF
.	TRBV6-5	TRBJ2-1	ASSSRLYNEQF
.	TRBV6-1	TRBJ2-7	ASVGQGFPYEQY
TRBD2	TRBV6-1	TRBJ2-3	ASRALTSGKDTQY
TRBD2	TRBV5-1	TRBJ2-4	ASSRVPGLAAKNIQY
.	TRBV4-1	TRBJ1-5	ASSQAGILQYSNQPQH
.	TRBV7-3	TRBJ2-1	ASSLTPGSSYNEQF
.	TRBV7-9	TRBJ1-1	ASSLTSGNTEAF
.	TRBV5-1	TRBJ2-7	ASSLEVVGLEQY
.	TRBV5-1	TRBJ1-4	ASSFGHEKLF
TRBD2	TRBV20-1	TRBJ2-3	SAPISGRDTDTQY
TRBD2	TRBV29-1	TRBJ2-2	SVEDHRTSGGYHTGELF
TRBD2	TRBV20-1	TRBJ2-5	SAREASGDQETQY
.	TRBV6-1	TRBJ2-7	ASKSPGTSVDEQY
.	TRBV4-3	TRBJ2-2	ASSQGVNSFNTGELF
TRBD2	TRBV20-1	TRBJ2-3	SATLGGTDTQY
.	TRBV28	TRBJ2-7	ASSLRTVVIEEQY
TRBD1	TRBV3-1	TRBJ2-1	ASSLWTGDDNEQF
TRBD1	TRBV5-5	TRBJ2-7	ASSHRTGGSYEQY
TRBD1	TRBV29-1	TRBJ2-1	SVVGTGANEQF